This TCR beta chain was retrieved from a study of shared clonotypes between healthy human individuals. Whole-study results and caveats: Sampling was confined to blood; repertoires within tissues likely differ.

Points on this clone: Its cognate antigen is unknown.

The repertoire was sequenced with immunoSEQ multiplex PCR; TCRdb's copy has only in-frame clones and lacks some. The profile shows some 2,500,000 clones, 85% to 95% of them singletons. CDR1 is SGHTA and CDR2 is FQGNSA in the germline V gene. The CDR3 runs to 18 residues. V gave up 4 bases and J gave up 8 bases; unmatched junction bases: 20. The receptor comes from a man aged 18-30 years in good health. Some clones in this sample may be carry-over from other donors' samples. The sample consisted of naive CD4+ T cells from PBMCs. Subset: CD45RA+ positively selected. The chain couples TRBV7-2 to TRBJ2-3, with 8 positions matching TRBD2. CDR3 in amino acids: CASSSRGLDGRGVGTQYF. The CDR3 DNA reads as TGTGCCAGCAGCTCCCGGGGGCTGGACGGGAGGGGTGTGGGTACGCAGTATTTT.